This T cell receptor (beta chain) was identified in a study of beta chain features in type 1 diabetes. Notes on the study in general: Type 1 diabetes patients had VDJ junctions that carried fewer insertions and more deletions. Type 1 diabetes patients had moderately but significantly shorter TCRB CDR3s in all four CD4+ subsets.

This CDR3 comprises 14 residues. The germline V gene encodes CDR1 SSHAT and CDR2 FNYEAQ (reference sequence). The germline V and J ends were trimmed by 1 base and 7 bases, with 11 bases remaining between them. This clone was observed a handful of times. The antigen remains undetermined. What was sequenced were expressed TCRB transcripts, since all of the isolated RNA had been reverse transcribed. This table comes from immunoSEQ multiplex PCR, and its TCRdb copy is limited to in-frame clones, with some not included. This sample carries hundreds of thousands of clones, about an eighth of them seen once, and the ten largest clones take around 0.022%.

The origin of this receptor is a young man with type 1 diabetes. The V call is TRBV7-7, the J call TRBJ2-1; D perhaps matches TRBD2 (5 bases). The source material was naive CD4+ T cells from blood. CDR3 nucleotides: TGTGCCAGCAGCTTAGGGCTCGGGGTTAATGAGCAGTTCTTC. This gives the protein CASSLGLGVNEQFF.